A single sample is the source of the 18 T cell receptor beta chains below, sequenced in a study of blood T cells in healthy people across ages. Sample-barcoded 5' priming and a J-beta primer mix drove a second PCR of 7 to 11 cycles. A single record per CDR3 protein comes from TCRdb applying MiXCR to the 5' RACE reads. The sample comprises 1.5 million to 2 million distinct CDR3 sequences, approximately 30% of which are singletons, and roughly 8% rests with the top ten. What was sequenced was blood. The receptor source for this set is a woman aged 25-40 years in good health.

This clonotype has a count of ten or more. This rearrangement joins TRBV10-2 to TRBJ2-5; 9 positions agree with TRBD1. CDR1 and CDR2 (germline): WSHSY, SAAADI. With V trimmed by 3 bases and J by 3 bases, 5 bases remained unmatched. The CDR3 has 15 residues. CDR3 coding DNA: TGCGCCAGCAGTGAAGACCGGGACAGGGAAGAGACCCAGTACTTC. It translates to CASSEDRDREETQYF.

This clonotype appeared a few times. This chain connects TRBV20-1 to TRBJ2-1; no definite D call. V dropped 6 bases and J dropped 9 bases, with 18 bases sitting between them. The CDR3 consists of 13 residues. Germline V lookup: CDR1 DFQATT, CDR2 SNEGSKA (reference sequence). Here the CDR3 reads CSAIPPTRTEQFF. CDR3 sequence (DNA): TGCAGTGCAATCCCCCCTACGAGGACTGAGCAGTTCTTC.

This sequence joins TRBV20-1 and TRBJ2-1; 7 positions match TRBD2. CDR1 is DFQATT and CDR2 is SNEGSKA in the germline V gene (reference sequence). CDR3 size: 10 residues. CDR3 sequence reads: CSPGGNEQFF. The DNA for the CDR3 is TGCAGCCCGGGGGGTAATGAGCAGTTCTTC.

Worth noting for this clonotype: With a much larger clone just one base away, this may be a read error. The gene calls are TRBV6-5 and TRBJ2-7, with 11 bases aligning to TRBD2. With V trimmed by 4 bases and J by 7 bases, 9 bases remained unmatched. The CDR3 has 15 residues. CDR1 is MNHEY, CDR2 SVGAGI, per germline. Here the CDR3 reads CASSCVGLADPEQYF. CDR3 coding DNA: TGTGCCAGCAGTTGCGTGGGACTAGCGGACCCTGAGCAGTACTTC.

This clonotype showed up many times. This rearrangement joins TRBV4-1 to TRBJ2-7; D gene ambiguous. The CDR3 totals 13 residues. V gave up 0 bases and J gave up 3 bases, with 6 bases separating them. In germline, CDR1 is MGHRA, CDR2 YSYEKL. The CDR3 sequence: CASSQEGRYEQYF. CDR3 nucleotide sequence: TGCGCCAGCAGCCAAGAAGGTCGCTACGAGCAGTACTTC.

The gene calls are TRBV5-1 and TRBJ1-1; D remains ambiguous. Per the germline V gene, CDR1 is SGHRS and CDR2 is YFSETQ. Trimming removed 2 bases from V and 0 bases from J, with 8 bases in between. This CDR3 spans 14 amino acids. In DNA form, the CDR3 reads TGCGCCAGCAGCTTCGAACCTATGAACACTGAAGCTTTCTTT. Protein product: CASSFEPMNTEAFF.

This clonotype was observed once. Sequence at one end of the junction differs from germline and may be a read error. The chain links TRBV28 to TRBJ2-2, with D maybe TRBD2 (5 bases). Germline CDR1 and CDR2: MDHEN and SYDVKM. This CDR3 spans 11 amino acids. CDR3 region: CASSFTGKLFF. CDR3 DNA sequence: TGTGCCAGCAGTTTTACCGGGAAGCTGTTTTTT.

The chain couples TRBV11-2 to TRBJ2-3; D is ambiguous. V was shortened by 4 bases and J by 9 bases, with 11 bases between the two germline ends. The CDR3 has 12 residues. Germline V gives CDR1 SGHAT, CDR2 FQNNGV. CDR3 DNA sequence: TGTGCCAGCAGCTACCTTTCGAGGACGCAGTATTTT. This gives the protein CASSYLSRTQYF. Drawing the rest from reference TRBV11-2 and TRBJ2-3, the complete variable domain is EAGVAQSPRYKIIEKRQSVAFWCNPISGHATLYWYQQILGQGPKLLIQFQNNGVVDDSQLPKDRFSAERLKGVDSTLKIQPAKLEDSAVYLCASSYLSRTQYFGPGTRLTVL.

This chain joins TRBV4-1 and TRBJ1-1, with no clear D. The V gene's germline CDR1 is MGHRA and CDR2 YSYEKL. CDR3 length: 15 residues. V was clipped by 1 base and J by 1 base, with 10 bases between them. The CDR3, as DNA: TGCGCCAGCAGCCAAGCCGTCGGCAGGAACACTGAAGCTTTCTTT. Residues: CASSQAVGRNTEAFF.

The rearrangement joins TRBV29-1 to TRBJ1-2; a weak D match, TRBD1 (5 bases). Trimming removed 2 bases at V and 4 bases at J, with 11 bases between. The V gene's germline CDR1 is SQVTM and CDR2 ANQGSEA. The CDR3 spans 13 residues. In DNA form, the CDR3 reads TGCAGCGTTGAATGGCAGGGTGGCTATGGCTACACCTTC. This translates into CSVEWQGGYGYTF. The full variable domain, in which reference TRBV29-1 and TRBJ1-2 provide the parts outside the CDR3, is SAVISQKPSRDICQRGTSLTIQCQVDSQVTMMFWYRQQPGQSLTLIATANQGSEATYESGFVIDKFPISRPNLTFSTLTVSNMSPEDSSIYLCSVEWQGGYGYTFGSGTRLTVV.

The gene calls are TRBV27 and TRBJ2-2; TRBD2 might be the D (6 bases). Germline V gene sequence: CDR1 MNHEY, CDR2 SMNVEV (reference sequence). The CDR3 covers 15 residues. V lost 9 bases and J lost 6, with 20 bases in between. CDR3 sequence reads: CASQKVGGIPGELFF. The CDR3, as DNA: TGTGCCAGTCAGAAAGTCGGGGGTATACCCGGGGAGCTGTTTTTT.

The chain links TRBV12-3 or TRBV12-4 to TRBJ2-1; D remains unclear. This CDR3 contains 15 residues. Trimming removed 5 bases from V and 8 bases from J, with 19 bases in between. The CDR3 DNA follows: TGTGCCAGCAGTCGTACCCCTAGGCCTAACGATGAGCAGTTCTTC. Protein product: CASSRTPRPNDEQFF.

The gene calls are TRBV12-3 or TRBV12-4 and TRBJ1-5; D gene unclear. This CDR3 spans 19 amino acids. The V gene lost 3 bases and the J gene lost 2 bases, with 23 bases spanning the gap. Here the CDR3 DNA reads TGTGCCAGCAGTTTTTGGTCCAGCGGGCCCCTAAGTGGCAATCAGCCCCAGCATTTT. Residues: CASSFWSSGPLSGNQPQHF.

The CDR3 spells CSAHRGGTEAFF. For the CDR3, the DNA is TGCAGTGCTCACAGGGGAGGGACTGAAGCTTTCTTT. The rearrangement links TRBV20-1 to TRBJ1-1, with 7 bases matching TRBD1. The CDR3 consists of 12 residues. Trimming took 5 bases from V and 5 from J; bases not matched to a gene: 5. CDR1 and CDR2 (germline): DFQATT, SNEGSKA (reference sequence).

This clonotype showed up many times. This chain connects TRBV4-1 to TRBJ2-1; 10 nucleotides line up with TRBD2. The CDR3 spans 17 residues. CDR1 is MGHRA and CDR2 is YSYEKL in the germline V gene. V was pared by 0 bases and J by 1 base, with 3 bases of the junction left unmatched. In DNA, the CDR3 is TGCGCCAGCAGCCAAGATCCTAGCGGGGGTTCCTACAATGAGCAGTTCTTC. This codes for CASSQDPSGGSYNEQFF.

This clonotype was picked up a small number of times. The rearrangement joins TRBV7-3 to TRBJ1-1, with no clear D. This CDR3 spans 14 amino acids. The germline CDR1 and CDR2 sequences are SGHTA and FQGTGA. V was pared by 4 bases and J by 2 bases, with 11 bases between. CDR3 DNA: TGTGCCAGCAGCTGGACGGCCACTAACACTGAAGCTTTCTTT. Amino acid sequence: CASSWTATNTEAFF.

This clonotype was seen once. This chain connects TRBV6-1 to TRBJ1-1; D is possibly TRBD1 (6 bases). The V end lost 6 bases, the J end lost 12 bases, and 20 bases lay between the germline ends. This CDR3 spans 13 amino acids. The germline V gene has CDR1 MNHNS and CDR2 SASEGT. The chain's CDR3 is CASRADRTQTPFF. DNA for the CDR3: TGTGCCAGCAGGGCCGACAGGACCCAAACTCCTTTCTTT.

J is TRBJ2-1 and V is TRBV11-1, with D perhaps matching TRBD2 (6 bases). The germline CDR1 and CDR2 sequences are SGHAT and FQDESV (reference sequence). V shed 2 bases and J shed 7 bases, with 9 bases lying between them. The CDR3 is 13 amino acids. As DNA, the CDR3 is TGTGCCAGCAGCTTATGGGGGGAGAATGAGCAGTTCTTC. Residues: CASSLWGENEQFF.